The present entry profiles one T cell receptor beta chain with its context. Seattle's enrolled individuals joined amid active infection and were then monitored longitudinally. The data were obtained in a study of blood T cell repertoires in COVID-19. Study context: Material from acute and convalescent COVID-19 was sourced from the United States, Italy and Spain.

The CDR3 sequence is 14 residues long. With 1 base removed from V and 5 bases from J, the gap between germline ends came to 10 bases. CDR1 and CDR2 from the germline V gene are SGHRS and YFSETQ. Assay used: immunoSEQ multiplex PCR; TCRdb lists only in-frame clones, some missing. Here the sample spans around 310,000 clones, around 89% being singletons. This rearrangement joins TRBV5-1 to TRBJ1-5, with D possibly matching TRBD1 (5 bases). Sequences were obtained from peripheral blood. The sequence derives from a woman aged 40-49 years with COVID-19, enrolled during active disease. The CDR3 is CASSLSGADQPQHF. CDR3 bases: TGCGCCAGCAGCTTGTCTGGGGCGGATCAGCCCCAGCATTTT.